This TCR beta chain originates from a study of cytomegalovirus exposure and HLA in healthy donors. The CDR3 extends over 14 amino acids. Germline V gene sequence: CDR1 LNHDA, CDR2 SQIVND (reference sequence). After removal of 4 bases from V and 5 bases from J, the junction contained 6 bases not matched to a gene. Both 60 Vbeta primers and 13 Jbeta primers went into the PCR. This table comes from immunoSEQ multiplex PCR, and its TCRdb copy is limited to in-frame clones, with some not included. The sample carries some 150,000 clones, 70% to 85% recorded once. Sequencing was done on a sample of PBMCs. The receptor comes from a male donor in good health and CMV-seronegative. The rearrangement joins TRBV19 to TRBJ2-5, with 8 bases identical to TRBD1. CDR3 nucleotide sequence: TGTGCCAGTAGTACTCGGACAGGGCGGGAGACCCAGTACTTC. Protein product: CASSTRTGRETQYF.